This is a list of T cell receptor beta chains from one sample in a study of beta chain features in type 1 diabetes. Produced via immunoSEQ multiplex PCR; TCRdb's table is partial and in-frame only. The repertoire holds roughly 400,000 clones, with over 11% as singletons. The sequenced material came from naive CD4+ T cells from blood. These receptors were obtained from a man in his thirties or forties in good health. CDR3s include the opening cysteine and the closing phenylalanine or tryptophan. Each record gives: D gene, J gene, V gene, CDR3 length, clone size, CDR3 DNA, CDR3 protein. A D gene is named only where the DNA matches it firmly. Clone size appears in some rows only: once, few, many, or a class for an expanded clone.

d_gene: .
j_gene: TRBJ1-5
v_gene: TRBV15
len: 13
abundance: .
CDR3nt: TGTGCCACCAGCAGAGAGTTGGGTCAGCCCCAGCATTTT
CDR3aa: CATSRELGQPQHF

d_gene: .
j_gene: TRBJ2-2
v_gene: TRBV9
len: 15
abundance: few
CDR3nt: TGTGCCAGCAGCGTAATGGGCCAGAACACCGGGGAGCTGTTTTTT
CDR3aa: CASSVMGQNTGELFF

d_gene: TRBD2
j_gene: TRBJ2-3
v_gene: TRBV28
len: 16
abundance: .
CDR3nt: TGTGCCAGCAGTCCCGGACTAGACCTAAGCACAGATACGCAGTATTTT
CDR3aa: CASSPGLDLSTDTQYF

d_gene: .
j_gene: TRBJ2-3
v_gene: TRBV30
len: 14
abundance: few
CDR3nt: TGTGCCTGGAGTGTATTGGGCAGCACAGATACGCAGTATTTT
CDR3aa: CAWSVLGSTDTQYF

d_gene: .
j_gene: TRBJ2-2
v_gene: TRBV9
len: 20
abundance: .
CDR3nt: TGTGCCAGCAGCGTAGGAGCGTTTTATGCGGGGCAGCTGAACACCGGGGAGCTGTTTTTT
CDR3aa: CASSVGAFYAGQLNTGELFF

d_gene: .
j_gene: TRBJ1-2
v_gene: TRBV7-9
len: 15
abundance: .
CDR3nt: TGTGCCAGCAGCTTAGCCTCAGGGGCGGGTGTTGGCTACACCTTC
CDR3aa: CASSLASGAGVGYTF

d_gene: .
j_gene: TRBJ2-7
v_gene: TRBV27
len: 13
abundance: few
CDR3nt: TGTGCCAGCAGTAGGACAGAAACCTACGAGCAGTACTTC
CDR3aa: CASSRTETYEQYF

d_gene: .
j_gene: TRBJ2-1
v_gene: TRBV7-9
len: 14
abundance: .
CDR3nt: TGTGCCAGCAGCTTAGTTAGCTCCTACAATGAGCAGTTCTTC
CDR3aa: CASSLVSSYNEQFF

d_gene: .
j_gene: TRBJ1-2
v_gene: TRBV25-1
len: 14
abundance: .
CDR3nt: TGTGCCAGCAGGCCCGCGGGGTCGAACTATGGCTACACCTTC
CDR3aa: CASRPAGSNYGYTF

d_gene: .
j_gene: TRBJ1-1
v_gene: TRBV29-1
len: 12
abundance: few
CDR3nt: TGCAGCGTTGTACGCGGGAACACTGAAGCTTTCTTT
CDR3aa: CSVVRGNTEAFF

d_gene: TRBD1
j_gene: TRBJ1-1
v_gene: TRBV25-1
len: 17
abundance: few
CDR3nt: TGTGCCAGCAGTGAATTGAGTCGGACAGGACTGAACACTGAAGCTTTCTTT
CDR3aa: CASSELSRTGLNTEAFF